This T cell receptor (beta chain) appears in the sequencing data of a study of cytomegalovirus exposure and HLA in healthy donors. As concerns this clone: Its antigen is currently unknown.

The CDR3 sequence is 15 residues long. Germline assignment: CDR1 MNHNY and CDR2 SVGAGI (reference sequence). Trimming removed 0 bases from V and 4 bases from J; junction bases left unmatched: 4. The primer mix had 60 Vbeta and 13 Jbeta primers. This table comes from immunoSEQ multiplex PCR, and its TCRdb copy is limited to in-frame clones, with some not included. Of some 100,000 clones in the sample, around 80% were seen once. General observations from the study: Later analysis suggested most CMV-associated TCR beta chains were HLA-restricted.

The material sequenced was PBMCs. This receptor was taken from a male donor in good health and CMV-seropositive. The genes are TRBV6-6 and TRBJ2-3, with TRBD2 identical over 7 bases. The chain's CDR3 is CASSYSPSGPDTQYF. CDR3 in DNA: TGTGCCAGCAGTTACTCGCCTAGCGGCCCAGATACGCAGTATTTT.